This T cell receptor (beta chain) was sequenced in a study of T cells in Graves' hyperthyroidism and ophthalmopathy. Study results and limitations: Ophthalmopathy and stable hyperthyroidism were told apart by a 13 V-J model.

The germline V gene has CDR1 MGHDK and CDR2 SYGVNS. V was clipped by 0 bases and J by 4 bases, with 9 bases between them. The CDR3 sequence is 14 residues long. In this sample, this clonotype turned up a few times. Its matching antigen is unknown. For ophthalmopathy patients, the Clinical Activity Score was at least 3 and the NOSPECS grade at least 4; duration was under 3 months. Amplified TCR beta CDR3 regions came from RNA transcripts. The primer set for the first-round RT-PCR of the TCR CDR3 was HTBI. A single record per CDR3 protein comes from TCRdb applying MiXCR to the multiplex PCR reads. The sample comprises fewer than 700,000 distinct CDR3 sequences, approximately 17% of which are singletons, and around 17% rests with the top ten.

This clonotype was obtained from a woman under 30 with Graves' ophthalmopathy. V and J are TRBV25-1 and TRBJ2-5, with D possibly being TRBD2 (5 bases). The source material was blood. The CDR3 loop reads CASSEYLDLETQYF. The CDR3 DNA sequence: TGTGCCAGCAGTGAATATTTGGACTTAGAGACCCAGTACTTC.